This T cell receptor (beta chain) was profiled in a study of type 1 and type 2 diabetes patients (TCRdb year 2016). With regard to the full study: Recruited in China, the cohort was made up of 8 or 9 type 1 diabetes patients, four type 2 diabetes patients and about 6 nondiabetic controls. Throughout the study, CD4 or CD8 MicroBeads on MACS columns were used to positively select CD4+ and CD8+ T cells from PBMCs. A total of over 15,000,000 paired-end reads were generated across the whole study. TCRbeta repertoires were profiled by high-throughput sequencing in the study to compare type 1 diabetes, type 2 diabetes and nondiabetic individuals. Type 2 diabetes patients served as a disease comparison group for the type 1 diabetes patients. Comparing approximately 20-cycle and roughly 25-cycle amplification showed similar V gene usage, suggesting similar primer efficiencies and random PCR bias. The TCRbeta libraries underwent paired-end sequencing on Illumina HiSeq 2000 or MiSeq instruments. General conclusions and limits of the study: Highly correlated V and J gene usage patterns were observed for type 2 diabetes and control samples, with an average of roughly 0.97 between samples. The study groups were not matched for age and gender, which could bias interpretation. Only a few highly-expanded CD4+ clones (median one) were found in type 2 diabetes patients, and these clones made up a median roughly 4.1% of reads. Type 2 diabetes repertoires showed high diversity, significantly greater than type 1 diabetes repertoires in both CD4+ and CD8+ T cells. Because only a limited number of T2D and control samples were sequenced, some T1D-only HECs might also appear in more T2D or control samples.

The CDR3 goes from the cysteine to the phenylalanine over 14 residues. Only the CDR3 portion is preserved as DNA: 42 bases, with reading frame beginning at the first base. Relative to germline, V is 9 bases shorter and J is 1 base shorter, with 16 bases between their ends. CDR1 and CDR2 are drawn from the germline V gene (reference sequence): LNHDA, SQIVND. This clonotype has a single count. Its recognized antigen is unknown. The record has no base qualities; no much larger clone is one base away. One read alone lends weak support. For sequencing, an Illumina MiSeq was employed. TCRbeta CDR3 amplification used genomic DNA from the sorted T cell subsets as template. The TCRbeta CDR3 region was amplified by multiplex PCR using 30 forward and 13 reverse primers. PCR products were purified with AMPure XP beads, then indices and adaptors were added in a second roughly 23-cycle PCR. Libraries were gel-purified using the QIAquick Gel Extraction Kit before sequencing. The authors' pipeline ran thus. FLASH was used to merge the paired-end reads, and IgBLAST was used to align the reads to IMGT V, D and J germline references. Reads with below 70% alignment identity to germline references were discarded, leaving 11,114,426 reads study-wide. IMGT definitions were followed to assign CDR3 boundaries, reading frame and productivity. Highly-expanded clones were defined as clones making up 1% or more of reads, and normalized Shannon entropy was used to measure diversity. Group differences in Shannon entropy were tested with unpaired two-tailed t-tests. TCRdb handled the public reads itself, with Q25 trimming in fastp and clone calling in MiXCR, and kept productive beta chains. When rows share a CDR3 protein, they turn into one entry using the most common DNA and genes. The V and J calls follow TCRdb's processing rather than the paper's. The sample has some 250,000 distinct CDR3 sequences on record, roughly 50% of them singletons. Of the sample, around 13% falls within the top ten clones.

Every diabetic patient fulfilled standard classification criteria for type 1 or type 2 diabetes, and glucose and C-peptide were evaluated using WHO-recommended methods. Donors with other autoimmune diseases or infections within the previous four weeks were excluded. Ten milliliters of peripheral blood were collected from each participant. LymphoPrep density separation was used to isolate PBMCs. The origin of this receptor is a man between 18 and 35 years old with type 2 diabetes. The specimen sequenced was peripheral blood mononuclear cells (PBMCs). The rearranged segments are TRBV19 and TRBJ2-7; the D gene is unclear. The DNA sequence is given as TGTGCCAGCAGTGTCACCCGGCCTTCCTACGAGCAGTACTTC. It specifies CASSVTRPSYEQYF.